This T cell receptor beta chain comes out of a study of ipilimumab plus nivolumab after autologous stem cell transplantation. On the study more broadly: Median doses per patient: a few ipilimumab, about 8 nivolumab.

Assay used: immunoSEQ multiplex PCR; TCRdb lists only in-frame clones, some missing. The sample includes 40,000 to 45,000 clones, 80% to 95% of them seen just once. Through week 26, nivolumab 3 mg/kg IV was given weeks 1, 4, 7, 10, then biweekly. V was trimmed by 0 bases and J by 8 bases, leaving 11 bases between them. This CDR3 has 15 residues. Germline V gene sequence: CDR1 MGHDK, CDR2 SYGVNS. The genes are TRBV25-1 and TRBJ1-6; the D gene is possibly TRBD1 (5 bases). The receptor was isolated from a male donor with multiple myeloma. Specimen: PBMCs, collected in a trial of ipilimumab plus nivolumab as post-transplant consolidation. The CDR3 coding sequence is TGTGCCAGCAGTGAATACGGGGGTGCGCATTCACCCCTCCACTTT. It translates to CASSEYGGAHSPLHF.